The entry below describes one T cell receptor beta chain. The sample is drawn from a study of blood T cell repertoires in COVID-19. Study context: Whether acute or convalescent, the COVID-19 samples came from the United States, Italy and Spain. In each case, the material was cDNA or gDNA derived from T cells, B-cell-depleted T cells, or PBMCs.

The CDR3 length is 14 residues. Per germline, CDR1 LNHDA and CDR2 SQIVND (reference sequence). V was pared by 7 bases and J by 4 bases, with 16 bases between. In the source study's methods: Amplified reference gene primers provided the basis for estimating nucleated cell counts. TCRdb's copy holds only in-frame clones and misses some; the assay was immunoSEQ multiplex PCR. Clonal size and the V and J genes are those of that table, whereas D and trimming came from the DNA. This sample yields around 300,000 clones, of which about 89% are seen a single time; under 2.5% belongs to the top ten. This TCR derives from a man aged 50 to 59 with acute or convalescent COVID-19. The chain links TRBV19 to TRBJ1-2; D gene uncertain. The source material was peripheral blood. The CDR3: CASIQGRVSYGYTF. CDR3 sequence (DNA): TGTGCCAGTATCCAAGGCCGGGTTTCCTATGGCTACACCTTC.